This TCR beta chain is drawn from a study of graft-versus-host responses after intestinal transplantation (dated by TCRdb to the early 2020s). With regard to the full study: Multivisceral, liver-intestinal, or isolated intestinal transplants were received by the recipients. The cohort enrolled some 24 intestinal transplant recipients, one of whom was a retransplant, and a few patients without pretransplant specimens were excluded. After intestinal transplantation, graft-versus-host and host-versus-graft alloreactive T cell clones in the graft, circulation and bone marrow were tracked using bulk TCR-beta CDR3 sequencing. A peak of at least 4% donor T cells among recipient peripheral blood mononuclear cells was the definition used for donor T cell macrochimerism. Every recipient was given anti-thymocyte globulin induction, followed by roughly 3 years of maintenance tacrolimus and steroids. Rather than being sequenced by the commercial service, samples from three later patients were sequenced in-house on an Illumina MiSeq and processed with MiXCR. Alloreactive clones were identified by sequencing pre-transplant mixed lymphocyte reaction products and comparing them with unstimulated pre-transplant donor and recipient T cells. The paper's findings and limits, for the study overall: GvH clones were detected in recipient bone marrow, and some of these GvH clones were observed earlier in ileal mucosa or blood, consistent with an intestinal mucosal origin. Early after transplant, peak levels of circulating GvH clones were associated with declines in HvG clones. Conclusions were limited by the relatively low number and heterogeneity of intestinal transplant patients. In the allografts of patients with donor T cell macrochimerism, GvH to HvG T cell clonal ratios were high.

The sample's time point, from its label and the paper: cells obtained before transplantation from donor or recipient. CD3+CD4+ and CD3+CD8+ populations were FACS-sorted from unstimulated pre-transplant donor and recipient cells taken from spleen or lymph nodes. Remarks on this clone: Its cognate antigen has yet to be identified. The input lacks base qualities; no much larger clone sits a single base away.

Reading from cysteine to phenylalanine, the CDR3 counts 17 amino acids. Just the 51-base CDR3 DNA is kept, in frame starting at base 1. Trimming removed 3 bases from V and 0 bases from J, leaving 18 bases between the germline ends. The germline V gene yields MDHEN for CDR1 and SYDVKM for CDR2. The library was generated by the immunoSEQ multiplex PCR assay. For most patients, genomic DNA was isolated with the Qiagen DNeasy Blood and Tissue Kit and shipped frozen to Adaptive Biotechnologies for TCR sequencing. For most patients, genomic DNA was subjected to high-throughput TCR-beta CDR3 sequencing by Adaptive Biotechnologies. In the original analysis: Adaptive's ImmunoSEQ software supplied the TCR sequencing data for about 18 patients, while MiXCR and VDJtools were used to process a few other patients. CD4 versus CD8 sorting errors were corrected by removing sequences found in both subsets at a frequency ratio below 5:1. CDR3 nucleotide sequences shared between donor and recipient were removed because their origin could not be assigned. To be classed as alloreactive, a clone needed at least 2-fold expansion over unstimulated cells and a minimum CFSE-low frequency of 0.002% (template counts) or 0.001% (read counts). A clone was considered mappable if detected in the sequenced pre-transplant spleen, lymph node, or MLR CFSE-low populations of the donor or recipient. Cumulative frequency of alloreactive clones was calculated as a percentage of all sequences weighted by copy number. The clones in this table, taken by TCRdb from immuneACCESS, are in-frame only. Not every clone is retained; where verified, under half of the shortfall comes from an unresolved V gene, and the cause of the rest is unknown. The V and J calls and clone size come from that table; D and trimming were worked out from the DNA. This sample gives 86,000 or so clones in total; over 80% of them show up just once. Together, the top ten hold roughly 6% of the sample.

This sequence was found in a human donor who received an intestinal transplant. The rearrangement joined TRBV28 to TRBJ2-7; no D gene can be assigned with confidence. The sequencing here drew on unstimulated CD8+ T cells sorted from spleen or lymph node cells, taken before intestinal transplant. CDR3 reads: CASSFREDRQSSYEQYF. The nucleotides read TGTGCCAGCAGTTTTAGAGAGGACCGTCAAAGCTCCTACGAGCAGTACTTC.